This T cell receptor (beta chain) emerged from a study of cytomegalovirus exposure and HLA in healthy donors (dated by TCRdb to about 2017). Background on the whole study: According to an earlier analysis of 550 to 700 of the donors, about 179 million T cells yielded some 110 million unique TCR beta sequences and 276 Gb of sequence data. To study patterns of TCR occurrence, a later analysis re-analyzed previously published TCR beta repertoires from around 700 donors and added high-resolution HLA genotyping. Among roughly 400 genotyped donors of the cohort, an average of about 240,000 unique TCR beta nucleotide sequences was sequenced per donor, of which about 18% were non-productive. About five DR-DQ haplotypes were treated as single units for association and clustering because of strong linkage in the cohort. An early release that covered several hundred HLA-typed donors contained approximately 300 gigabases of sequencing data and tens of millions of unique TCR sequences. An earlier analysis of a few hundred of the donors applied high-throughput TCR beta sequencing to assess whether each TCR beta V gene segment acted as functional or pseudogenic. The study was designed to test whether signatures of past pathogen exposure could be identified by cataloging public T cell receptors. To predict cytomegalovirus infection status, the study brought together high-throughput TCR immunosequencing, statistical association of individual TCRs with disease status, and machine learning. All discovery cohort repertoires had been generated on a single sequencing platform. The genetic ancestry cluster associated with self-reported Caucasian donors included roughly 84% of the roughly 380 genotyped donors. The T cell repertoires of 666 subjects were profiled by immunosequencing and related to cytomegalovirus serostatus. In addition to the first cohort of 666 subjects, a separate validation cohort of 130 or so different subjects was used. Typing coverage varied by locus: roughly 620-640 donors for A, B, C, DRB1 and DQB1; under 550 for DQA1; some 610 for DPA1; about 450 for DPB1. Rather than drawing on any new phenotypic data, the later analysis identified candidate immune exposures from TCR beta sequences and the way those sequences occurred across donors. In a later genetic analysis, genome-wide SNP genotypes for about 55% of the roughly 670 donors were used, and that subset was treated as a discovery cohort. Donor age, sex, ethnicity and CMV serostatus were compiled alongside the repertoire data. HLA typing covered class I and class II loci at four-digit resolution. Study-level results and caveats: Because HLA typing was missing for some donors at each locus, association tests included only the typed subset. Because the 87-base-pair reads could not distinguish some IMGT-functional V segments, including TRBV6-2 and TRBV6-3, those segments were excluded. Some 15 rarely observed V segments, including chromosome 9 orphons, were excluded from the earlier analysis of almost 600 of the donors because counts were too low. The classifier was reported to diagnose cytomegalovirus status with high specificity and sensitivity in both the original cohort and the validation cohort. A later genetic analysis associated a missense DCLRE1C variant with V-gene and J-gene trimming of TCR beta chains, and an independent cohort replicated the association. Most TCR sequences were seen in very few donors, while some public TCRs were found in many individuals. In a later genetic analysis, fewer N-insertions in productive TCRs were reported among donors in an Asian-associated ancestry cluster than the roughly 670-donor mean. In an earlier analysis of under 600 of the donors, most TCR beta V segments were observed in productive rearrangements about 90% or about 30% of the time, broadly matching IMGT annotations. The study gave a list of some 150 TCR beta chains associated with cytomegalovirus. Several of the top co-occurrence clusters appeared to be linked to parvovirus B19, influenza, CMV and Epstein-Barr virus, according to a later analysis. Correlated functional status among segregating V segments might reflect linkage disequilibrium, but an unknown experimental factor could not be ruled out. For the cohort, immune exposure information was limited to CMV serostatus. A later analysis found that HLA-associated TCR beta chains were more clonally expanded and had lower generation probabilities than equally common non-associated chains. Strong co-occurrence of HLA alleles, especially DR and DQ, made assigning TCR associations to individual alleles difficult. This cohort had only TCR beta chains sequenced, and the lack of alpha or paired-chain data limited which features could be detected. Three of the identified cytomegalovirus-associated TCR beta chains were confirmed in vitro to be specific for cytomegalovirus antigens. Roughly uniform sequencing depth across donors was assumed in presence/absence analyses, although this assumption may not hold. It was suggested by the authors that the approach could potentially be generalized to other disease states and immunological phenotypes. In a later analysis, TCR association rates were found to vary across HLA loci, with the most associated TCRs seen for DRB1 alleles and the fewest for HLA-C alleles. According to a later analysis, most CMV-associated TCR beta chains appeared to be HLA-restricted, and the HLA associations seemed to be driven largely by CMV exposure. A later analysis associated 15,000 or so TCR beta sequences with specific HLA alleles at a false discovery rate of 0.05. A cluster of highly shared sequence variants was judged likely to represent a technical artifact of the sequencing pipeline. A further reported finding was that TCR beta sequences accurately predicted the HLA-A and HLA-B alleles for most subjects in the first cohort.

To prepare the library, the immunoSEQ multiplex PCR assay was applied. For the multiplex PCR, a mixture combining 60 forward primers for TCR Vbeta segments and 13 reverse primers for TCR Jbeta segments was used. Amplification of the CDR3 region of rearranged TCR beta genes was performed with a multiplex PCR assay on genomic DNA. Amplified TCR beta libraries were sequenced as 87-base-pair reads on the Illumina HiSeq System. The study's own analysis went as follows. In a later analysis, around 80 million unique TCR beta chains were counted across the roughly 610 repertoires, and approximately 11 million of these chains were shared by at least two donors. To remove PCR and sequencing errors, raw reads were error-corrected and collapsed into unique sequences using a nearest-neighbor algorithm that merged closely related sequences. CDR3 sequences were aligned to IMGT reference sequences to assign V, D and J gene segments. For a sequence to be retained, a match of at least six nucleotides was required to both a V gene segment and a J gene segment. Rearrangements were called productive when the CDR3 lacked stop codons and stayed in frame with V and J; all others were non-productive. CDR3 was defined according to IMGT convention as the region running from the second conserved V-encoded cysteine to the conserved J-encoded phenylalanine. The earlier analysis of 500 to 650 of the donors excluded any sequence lacking an unambiguous match to a single V gene segment. In an earlier analysis of around 600 of the donors, V segments were called functional above 56.7% productive rearrangements and were called segregating when the between-donor standard deviation exceeded 5%. A statistical classification framework was built for diagnosing cytomegalovirus status from the catalog of TCR beta chain sequences. In a later analysis, TCR nucleotide sequences were compared against IMGT/GENE-DB human TR gene sequences so that V and J genes could be assigned. A later analysis assigned CDR3 sequences and most-parsimonious VDJ recombination scenarios with the TCRdist pipeline. In a later analysis, every TCR beta chain was defined by the combination of its CDR3 amino acid sequence and its V-gene family, and reads without a unique V-gene family were dropped. As a way to deal with suspected cross-contamination and a sequencing artifact, a later analysis dropped 450 to 700 nucleotide sequences that were highly shared and had low generation probability. In a later analysis, a clonal expansion index was calculated for each public chain from normalized within-repertoire ranks of inferred template counts. Generation probabilities in a later analysis came from a VDJ recombination model fitted to out-of-frame rearrangements, and those results were checked against IGoR. A later analysis scored TCR-TCR, TCR-HLA and TCR-CMV co-occurrence with hypergeometric tests, applying a repertoire-size bias correction to TCR pairs. In a later analysis, false discovery rates were estimated by permuting HLA or CMV assignments 20 times. A later analysis grouped co-occurring TCRs with DBSCAN, adding TCRdist sequence similarity when clustering within HLA-allele-positive subsets. Repertoires with fewer than 30,000 or more than 120,000 public chains were left out of co-occurrence clustering, as were four to six repertoires with anomalous nucleotide sharing. TCRdb holds this immuneACCESS table with in-frame rearrangements only. Some clones are missing; in checked studies, unresolved V genes explain under half, and the rest has no known cause. That table gives V, J and clone size, and the DNA gave D and trimming. This sample holds about 230,000 clones; 85% to 90% were observed only once. The ten largest clonotypes hold 1.3% of the sample.

This clone was observed at least ten times. Its antigen specificity is not known. No much larger clone is present one base from it, and per-base qualities are unavailable. The same CDR3 arises from other DNA sequences in this sample as well. The cohort was made up of 500 to 850 healthy bone marrow donors. All cohort members were sampled while nominally healthy, although unrecorded immune exposures were likely present. CMV serostatus was recorded as positive for just under 300 and negative for about half of the 666 cohort members, whereas no CMV serostatus was recorded for the donor in question. A peripheral blood sample was collected from each donor, and TCR beta sequencing was performed on peripheral blood mononuclear cells. The Qiagen DNeasy Blood Extraction Kit was used to extract genomic DNA from the blood cell samples. The germline V gene (reference sequence) yields LNHDA for CDR1 and SQIVND for CDR2. Germline trimming: 1 base from V, 4 bases from J; junction bases outside gene matches: 1. The CDR3 sequence holds 14 residues, the cysteine and phenylalanine included. The read is trimmed to its CDR3 DNA, 42 bases read in frame from base 1.

What was sequenced was PBMCs. The sequence is built from TRBV19 and TRBJ1-1, with 9 junctional bases fitting TRBD1. The sequence came from a human donor in good health. The CDR3 here reads CASSIGQGVTEAFF. In nucleotide form, the sequence is TGTGCCAGTAGTATAGGACAGGGGGTCACTGAAGCTTTCTTT.